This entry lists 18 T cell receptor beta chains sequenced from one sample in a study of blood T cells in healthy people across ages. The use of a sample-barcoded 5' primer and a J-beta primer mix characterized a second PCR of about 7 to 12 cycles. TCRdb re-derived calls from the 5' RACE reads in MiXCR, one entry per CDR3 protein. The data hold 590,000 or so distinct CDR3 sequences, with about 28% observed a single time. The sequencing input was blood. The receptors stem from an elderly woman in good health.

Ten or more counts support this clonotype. The CDR3 spells CSAHTKGAFF. The CDR3 coding sequence is TGCAGTGCCCACACAAAGGGAGCTTTCTTT. The chain joins TRBV20-1 to TRBJ1-1; D is ambiguous. This CDR3 has 10 amino acids. The V and J ends lost 6 bases and 10 bases respectively, with 12 bases between them. Germline CDR1 DFQATT, CDR2 SNEGSKA (reference sequence).

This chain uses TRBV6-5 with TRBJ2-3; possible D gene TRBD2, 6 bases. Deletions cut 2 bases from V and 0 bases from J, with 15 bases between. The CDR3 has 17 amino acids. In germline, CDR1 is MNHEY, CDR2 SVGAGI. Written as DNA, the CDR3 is TGTGCCAGCAGTTACGTTTTGAGGGCGGGGAGCACAGATACGCAGTATTTT. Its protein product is CASSYVLRAGSTDTQYF.

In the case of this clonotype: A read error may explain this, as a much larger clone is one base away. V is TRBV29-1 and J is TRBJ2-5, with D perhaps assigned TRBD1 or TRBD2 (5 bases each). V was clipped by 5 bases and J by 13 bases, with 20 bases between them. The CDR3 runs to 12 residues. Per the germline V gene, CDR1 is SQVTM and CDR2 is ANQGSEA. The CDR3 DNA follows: TGCAGCGTTCATCCGGGTGGGGACCTCATGTACTTC. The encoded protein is CSVHPGGDLMYF.

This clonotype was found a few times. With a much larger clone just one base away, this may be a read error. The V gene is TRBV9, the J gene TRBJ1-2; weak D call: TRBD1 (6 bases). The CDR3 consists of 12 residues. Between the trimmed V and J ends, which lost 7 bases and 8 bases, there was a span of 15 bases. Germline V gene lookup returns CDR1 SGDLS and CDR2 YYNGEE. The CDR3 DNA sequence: TGTGCCAGCGCAGGGGATTATTGCGGCTACACCTTC. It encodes CASAGDYCGYTF.

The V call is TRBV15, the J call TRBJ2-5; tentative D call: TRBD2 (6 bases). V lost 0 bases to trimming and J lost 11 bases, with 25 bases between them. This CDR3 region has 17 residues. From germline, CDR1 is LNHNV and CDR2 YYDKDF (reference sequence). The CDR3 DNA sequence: TGTGCCACCAGCAGAGATCAGGTGGCACAGGTCCGCGGGGAGCAGTACTTC. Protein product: CATSRDQVAQVRGEQYF.

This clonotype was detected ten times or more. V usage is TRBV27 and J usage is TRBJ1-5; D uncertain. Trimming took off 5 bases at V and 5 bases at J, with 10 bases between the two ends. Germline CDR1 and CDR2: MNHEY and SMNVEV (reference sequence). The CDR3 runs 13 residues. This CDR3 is CASSPYRDQPQHF. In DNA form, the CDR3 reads TGTGCCAGCAGTCCCTATAGGGATCAGCCCCAGCATTTT.

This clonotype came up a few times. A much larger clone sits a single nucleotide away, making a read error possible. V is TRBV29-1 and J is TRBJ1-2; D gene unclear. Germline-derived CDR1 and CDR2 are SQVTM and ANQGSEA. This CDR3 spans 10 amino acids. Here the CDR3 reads CSDGSDGCTF. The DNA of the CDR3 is TGCAGCGATGGGAGTGATGGCTGCACCTTC.

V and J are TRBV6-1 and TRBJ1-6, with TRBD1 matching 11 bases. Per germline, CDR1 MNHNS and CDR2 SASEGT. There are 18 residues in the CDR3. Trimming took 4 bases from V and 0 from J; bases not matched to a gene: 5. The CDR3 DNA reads TGTGCCAGCAGTGCCCGGGACAGGGGGAGCTCCTATAATTCACCCCTCCACTTT. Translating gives CASSARDRGSSYNSPLHF.

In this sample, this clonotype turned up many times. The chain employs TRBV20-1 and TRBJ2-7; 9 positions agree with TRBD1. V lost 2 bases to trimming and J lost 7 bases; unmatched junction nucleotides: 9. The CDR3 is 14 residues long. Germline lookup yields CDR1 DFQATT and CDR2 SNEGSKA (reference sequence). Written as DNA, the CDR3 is TGCAGTGCTAGATTTAAGGGACAGGGAGGTGAGCAGTACTTC. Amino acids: CSARFKGQGGEQYF.

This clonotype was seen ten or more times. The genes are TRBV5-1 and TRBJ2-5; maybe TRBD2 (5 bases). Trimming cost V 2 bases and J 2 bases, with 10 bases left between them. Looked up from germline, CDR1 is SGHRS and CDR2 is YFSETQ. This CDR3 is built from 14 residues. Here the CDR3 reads CASSFQAVQETQYF. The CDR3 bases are TGCGCCAGCAGCTTCCAAGCGGTTCAAGAGACCCAGTACTTC.

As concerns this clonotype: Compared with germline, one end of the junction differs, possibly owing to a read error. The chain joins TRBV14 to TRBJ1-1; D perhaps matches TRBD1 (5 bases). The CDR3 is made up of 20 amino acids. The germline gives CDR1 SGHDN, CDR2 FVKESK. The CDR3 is CATSQDRFRGSLQRNERAFF. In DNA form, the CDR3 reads TGTGCCACCAGCCAAGATCGATTCCGGGGCAGCCTCCAGCGAAACGAGCGAGCTTTCTTT.

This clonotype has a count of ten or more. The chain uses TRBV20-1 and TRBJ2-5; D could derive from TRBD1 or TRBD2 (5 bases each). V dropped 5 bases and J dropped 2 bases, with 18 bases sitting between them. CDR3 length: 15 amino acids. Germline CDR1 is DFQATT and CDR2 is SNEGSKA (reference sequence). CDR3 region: CSAHNRGRGQETQYF. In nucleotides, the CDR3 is TGCAGTGCTCACAATAGGGGAAGAGGGCAAGAGACCCAGTACTTC.

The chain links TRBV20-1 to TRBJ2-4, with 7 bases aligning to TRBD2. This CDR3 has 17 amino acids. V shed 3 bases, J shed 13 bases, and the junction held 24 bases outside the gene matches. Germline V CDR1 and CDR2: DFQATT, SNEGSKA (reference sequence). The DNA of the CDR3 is TGCAGTGCTAGGGGCCATGCGGGGGACCTCCTGAGCAATGAGCAGTACTTC. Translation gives CSARGHAGDLLSNEQYF.

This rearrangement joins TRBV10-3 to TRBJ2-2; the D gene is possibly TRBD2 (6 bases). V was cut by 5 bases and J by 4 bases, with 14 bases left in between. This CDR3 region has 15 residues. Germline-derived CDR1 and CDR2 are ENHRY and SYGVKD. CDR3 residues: CAISSGTGVTGELFF. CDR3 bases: TGTGCCATCAGTTCCGGGACTGGCGTCACCGGGGAGCTGTTTTTT.

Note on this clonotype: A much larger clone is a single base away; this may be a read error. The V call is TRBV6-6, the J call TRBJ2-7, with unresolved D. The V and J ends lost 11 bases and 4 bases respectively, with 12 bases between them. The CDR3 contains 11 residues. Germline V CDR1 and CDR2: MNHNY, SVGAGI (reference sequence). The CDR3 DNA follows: TGTGCCTCCACCATTGGGTACGAGCAGTACTTC. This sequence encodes CASTIGYEQYF.

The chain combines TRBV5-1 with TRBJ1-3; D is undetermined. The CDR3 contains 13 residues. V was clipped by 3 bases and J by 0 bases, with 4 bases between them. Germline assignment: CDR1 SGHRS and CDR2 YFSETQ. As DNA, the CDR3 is TGCGCCAGCAGCTCGCCCTCTGGAAACACCATATATTTT. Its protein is CASSSPSGNTIYF.

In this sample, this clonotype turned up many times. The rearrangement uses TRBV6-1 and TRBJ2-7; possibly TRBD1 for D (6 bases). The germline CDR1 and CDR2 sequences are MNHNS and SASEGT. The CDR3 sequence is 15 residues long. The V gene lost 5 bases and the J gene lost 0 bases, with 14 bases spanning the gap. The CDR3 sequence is CASSPRRGTSYEQYF. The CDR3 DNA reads TGTGCCAGCAGTCCCCGCAGGGGAACCTCCTACGAGCAGTACTTC.

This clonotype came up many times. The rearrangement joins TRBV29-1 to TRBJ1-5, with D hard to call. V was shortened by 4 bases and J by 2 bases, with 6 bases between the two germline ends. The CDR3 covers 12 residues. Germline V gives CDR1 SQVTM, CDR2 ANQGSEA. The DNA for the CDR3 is TGCAGCGTTGGGAACCGCAATCAGCCCCAGCATTTT. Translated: CSVGNRNQPQHF.